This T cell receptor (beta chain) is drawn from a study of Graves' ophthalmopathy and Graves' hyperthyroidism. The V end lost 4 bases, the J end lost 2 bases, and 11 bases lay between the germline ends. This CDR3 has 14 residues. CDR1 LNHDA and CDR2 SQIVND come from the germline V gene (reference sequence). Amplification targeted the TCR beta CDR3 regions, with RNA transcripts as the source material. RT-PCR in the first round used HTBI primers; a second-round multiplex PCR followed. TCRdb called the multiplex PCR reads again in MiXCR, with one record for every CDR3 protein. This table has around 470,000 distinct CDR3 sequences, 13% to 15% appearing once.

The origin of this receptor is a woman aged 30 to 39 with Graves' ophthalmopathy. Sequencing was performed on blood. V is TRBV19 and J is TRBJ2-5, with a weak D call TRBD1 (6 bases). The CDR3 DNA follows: TGTGCCAGTAGTAACGGACAGAGGCAAGAGACCCAGTACTTC. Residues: CASSNGQRQETQYF.